These T cell receptor beta chains were read from a single sample in a study of memory CD8 T cells in hepatitis C reinfection. TCRdb's copy holds only in-frame clones and misses some; the assay was immunoSEQ multiplex PCR. The sample contains 35,000 to 50,000 clones, more than 75% of which appear only once. Material for sequencing was naive CD8+ T cells sorted from blood. The receptors were gathered from a young man with hepatitis C virus infection. Each CDR3 is given with its conserved first and last residue. Each record gives: V gene, D gene, J gene, clone size, CDR3 DNA, CDR3 protein. A D gene is named only where the DNA matches it firmly. Clone size is shown for a subset of rows, as once, few, many or a class of expanded clone.

v_call: TRBV21-1
d_call: -
j_call: TRBJ2-1
clone_size: -
cdr3_nt: TGTGCCAGCAGCACCTGCTCCGGTGCACTAGCGGGAGTTTCTGGGGAGCAGTTCTTC
cdr3_aa: CASSTCSGALAGVSGEQFF

v_call: TRBV7-8
d_call: TRBD1
j_call: TRBJ1-2
clone_size: -
cdr3_nt: TGTGCCAGCAGCTTCATAGGCTCACCCGACAGGGGGCCGGGGGTCGTCAGTGGCTACACCTTC
cdr3_aa: CASSFIGSPDRGPGVVSGYTF

v_call: TRBV29-1
d_call: -
j_call: TRBJ2-5
clone_size: -
cdr3_nt: TGCAGCGTGGGGGAGGGGGACGGAGGAGAGACCCAGTACTTC
cdr3_aa: CSVGEGDGGETQYF

v_call: TRBV19
d_call: -
j_call: TRBJ2-1
clone_size: -
cdr3_nt: TGTGCCAGTAGTATTCGGACAGTGTACAATGAGCAGTTCTTC
cdr3_aa: CASSIRTVYNEQFF

v_call: TRBV5-1
d_call: TRBD1
j_call: TRBJ2-2
clone_size: once
cdr3_nt: TGCGCCAGCAGCTGGGGACAGGGAGGGAACACCGGGGAGCTGTTTTTT
cdr3_aa: CASSWGQGGNTGELFF

v_call: TRBV11-2
d_call: TRBD1
j_call: TRBJ1-2
clone_size: -
cdr3_nt: TGTGCCAGCAGCTCCACAGGGGGCTTTAACTATGGCTACACCTTC
cdr3_aa: CASSSTGGFNYGYTF

v_call: TRBV4-1
d_call: -
j_call: TRBJ1-2
clone_size: -
cdr3_nt: TGCGCCAGCAGCCAAGCCCGAGGGTCGATCAACTATGGCTACACCTTC
cdr3_aa: CASSQARGSINYGYTF

v_call: TRBV2
d_call: TRBD2
j_call: TRBJ2-1
clone_size: -
cdr3_nt: TGTGCCAGCAGCCCGGGACTAGCGGGAGAAGCTGAGCAGTTCTTC
cdr3_aa: CASSPGLAGEAEQFF

v_call: TRBV7-8
d_call: -
j_call: TRBJ2-7
clone_size: -
cdr3_nt: TGTGCCAGCAGCTTAATTAAGGGGCGCTCCTACGAGCAGTACTTC
cdr3_aa: CASSLIKGRSYEQYF

v_call: TRBV28
d_call: -
j_call: TRBJ2-7
clone_size: -
cdr3_nt: TGTGCCAGCAGTTTATCGGTCCCTCATCCCTACGAGCAGTACTTC
cdr3_aa: CASSLSVPHPYEQYF

v_call: TRBV13
d_call: TRBD2
j_call: TRBJ2-3
clone_size: -
cdr3_nt: TGTGCCAGCAGCTCCTCGGGGGGGGCGCAATTATACACGCAGTATTTT
cdr3_aa: CASSSSGGAQLYTQYF

v_call: TRBV27
d_call: -
j_call: TRBJ2-5
clone_size: -
cdr3_nt: TGTGCCAGCAGTTCCCTGGGAGGGGGGGAGACCCAGTACTTC
cdr3_aa: CASSSLGGGETQYF

v_call: TRBV29-1
d_call: -
j_call: TRBJ2-4
clone_size: -
cdr3_nt: TGCAGCGTTGAAGATCAGGAAAACATTCAGTACTTC
cdr3_aa: CSVEDQENIQYF

v_call: TRBV4-1
d_call: -
j_call: TRBJ1-3
clone_size: few
cdr3_nt: TGCGCCAGCAGCCAAGACGCGCTGAGCTCTGGAAACACCATATATTTT
cdr3_aa: CASSQDALSSGNTIYF

v_call: TRBV7-2
d_call: -
j_call: TRBJ2-1
clone_size: -
cdr3_nt: TGTGCCAGCAGCTCGACGCCTTGGACTATCTACAATGAGCAGTTCTTC
cdr3_aa: CASSSTPWTIYNEQFF

v_call: TRBV2
d_call: -
j_call: TRBJ2-1
clone_size: -
cdr3_nt: TGTGCCAGCAGTGGTGGTCGGAGCTCCTACAATGAGCAGTTCTTC
cdr3_aa: CASSGGRSSYNEQFF

v_call: TRBV6-4
d_call: TRBD1
j_call: TRBJ2-3
clone_size: -
cdr3_nt: TGTGCCAGCAGTGACAACGGACAGGGGAACACAGATACGCAGTATTTT
cdr3_aa: CASSDNGQGNTDTQYF

v_call: TRBV28
d_call: TRBD2
j_call: TRBJ2-7
clone_size: -
cdr3_nt: TGTGCCAGCAGGGGGACTAGCGGACCCTACGAGCAGTACTTC
cdr3_aa: CASRGTSGPYEQYF

v_call: TRBV28
d_call: TRBD1
j_call: TRBJ1-5
clone_size: -
cdr3_nt: TGTGCCAGCAGTTCCCTTATACCTACAGGGGCGGTGGTGGCCCAGCATTTT
cdr3_aa: CASSSLIPTGAVVAQHF

v_call: TRBV9
d_call: TRBD2
j_call: TRBJ2-3
clone_size: -
cdr3_nt: TGTGCCAGCACACAGAGCGGGATGACCACAGATACGCAGTATTTT
cdr3_aa: CASTQSGMTTDTQYF

v_call: TRBV6-5
d_call: -
j_call: TRBJ2-5
clone_size: -
cdr3_nt: TGTGCCAGCCGAACAGGGAGCCAAGAGACCCAGTACTTC
cdr3_aa: CASRTGSQETQYF

v_call: TRBV9
d_call: -
j_call: TRBJ1-1
clone_size: -
cdr3_nt: TGTGCCAGCAGCGCCTCAGGGTACACTGAAGCTTTCTTT
cdr3_aa: CASSASGYTEAFF

v_call: TRBV9
d_call: TRBD2
j_call: TRBJ2-3
clone_size: -
cdr3_nt: TGTGCCAGCAGCGGGCGGGGGGGGGCATCAGATACGCAGTATTTT
cdr3_aa: CASSGRGGASDTQYF

v_call: TRBV9
d_call: -
j_call: TRBJ2-3
clone_size: -
cdr3_nt: TGTGCCAGCAGCGCAACGCCGGGACTGTCAACAGATACGCAGTATTTT
cdr3_aa: CASSATPGLSTDTQYF

v_call: TRBV10-2
d_call: -
j_call: TRBJ2-3
clone_size: -
cdr3_nt: TGCGCCAGCAGTGAGCGACAGGAGACAGATACGCAGTATTTT
cdr3_aa: CASSERQETDTQYF

v_call: TRBV7-9
d_call: -
j_call: TRBJ1-5
clone_size: -
cdr3_nt: TGTGCCAGCAGCTTAGAGGACAGTCCGAATCAGCCCCAGCATTTT
cdr3_aa: CASSLEDSPNQPQHF

v_call: TRBV7-3
d_call: -
j_call: TRBJ1-6
clone_size: -
cdr3_nt: TGTGCCAGCAGCCCCCAGGGCGATTATAATTCACCCCTCCACTTT
cdr3_aa: CASSPQGDYNSPLHF

v_call: TRBV6-1
d_call: TRBD1
j_call: TRBJ2-2
clone_size: -
cdr3_nt: TGTGCCAGCAGTGGGGGACAGGGGAGGAACACCGGGGAGCTGTTTTTT
cdr3_aa: CASSGGQGRNTGELFF

v_call: TRBV2
d_call: TRBD2
j_call: TRBJ2-1
clone_size: -
cdr3_nt: TGTGCCAGCAGCCTCCTAGGGAGCGGGAATAAGTACAATGAGCAGTTCTTC
cdr3_aa: CASSLLGSGNKYNEQFF

v_call: TRBV11-2
d_call: -
j_call: TRBJ2-1
clone_size: -
cdr3_nt: TGTGCCAGCAGCTCAGTAGCGAATGAGCAGTTCTTC
cdr3_aa: CASSSVANEQFF

v_call: TRBV15
d_call: -
j_call: TRBJ1-5
clone_size: -
cdr3_nt: TGTGCCACCAGCTCCCAAAGACGGGGATCCAATCAGCCCCAGCATTTT
cdr3_aa: CATSSQRRGSNQPQHF

v_call: TRBV11-2
d_call: TRBD2
j_call: TRBJ2-1
clone_size: once
cdr3_nt: TGTGCCAGCAGCGGTGGGACTAGCTGGGGGAATGAGCAGTTCTTC
cdr3_aa: CASSGGTSWGNEQFF

v_call: TRBV28
d_call: TRBD1
j_call: TRBJ2-6
clone_size: -
cdr3_nt: TGTGCCAGCGGGGACAGGGGGCGCCCGGGGGCCAACGTCCTGACTTTC
cdr3_aa: CASGDRGRPGANVLTF

v_call: TRBV21-1
d_call: -
j_call: TRBJ2-1
clone_size: -
cdr3_nt: TGTGCCAGCAAAGAGGGGGCTAGCGAACCCTACAATGAGCAGTTCTTC
cdr3_aa: CASKEGASEPYNEQFF

v_call: TRBV28
d_call: -
j_call: TRBJ1-4
clone_size: -
cdr3_nt: TGTGCCAGCAGTTTATTAGAAGCGACTAATGAAAAACTGTTTTTT
cdr3_aa: CASSLLEATNEKLFF

v_call: TRBV5-4
d_call: -
j_call: TRBJ1-4
clone_size: -
cdr3_nt: TGTGCCAGCAGCTCGGGAACTAATGAAAAACTGTTTTTT
cdr3_aa: CASSSGTNEKLFF

v_call: TRBV19
d_call: -
j_call: TRBJ2-7
clone_size: -
cdr3_nt: TGTGCCAGTAGTATTTCAGACTCCTACGAGCAGTACTTC
cdr3_aa: CASSISDSYEQYF

v_call: TRBV30
d_call: TRBD2
j_call: TRBJ2-3
clone_size: -
cdr3_nt: TGTGCCTGGAGTTTAGGGACTAGCGGGGGAAGATCAGATACGCAGTATTTT
cdr3_aa: CAWSLGTSGGRSDTQYF

v_call: TRBV19
d_call: -
j_call: TRBJ1-5
clone_size: -
cdr3_nt: TGTGCCAGTAGTATGCAGGGCGGTCAGCCCCAGCATTTT
cdr3_aa: CASSMQGGQPQHF

v_call: TRBV10-2
d_call: -
j_call: TRBJ1-1
clone_size: few
cdr3_nt: TGCGCCAGCAGGCAGGGAACTGAAGCTTTCTTT
cdr3_aa: CASRQGTEAFF

v_call: TRBV5-1
d_call: TRBD1
j_call: TRBJ1-1
clone_size: -
cdr3_nt: TGCGCCAGCAGTTCCACAGGGGTAAGGGACACTGAAGCTTTCTTT
cdr3_aa: CASSSTGVRDTEAFF

v_call: TRBV29-1
d_call: TRBD2
j_call: TRBJ2-1
clone_size: once
cdr3_nt: TGCAGCGTAGACCCTCGGACTAGCGGGAGCCAGAATGAGCAGTTCTTC
cdr3_aa: CSVDPRTSGSQNEQFF

v_call: TRBV7-8
d_call: -
j_call: TRBJ1-2
clone_size: -
cdr3_nt: TGTGCCAGCAGCTTAGCCGGGGTTTCGGGCTACACCTTC
cdr3_aa: CASSLAGVSGYTF

v_call: TRBV11-2
d_call: TRBD2
j_call: TRBJ2-3
clone_size: -
cdr3_nt: TGTGCCAGCAGCCCCACCGGGGAGGGAAGCACAGATACGCAGTATTTT
cdr3_aa: CASSPTGEGSTDTQYF

v_call: TRBV6-5
d_call: -
j_call: TRBJ1-1
clone_size: -
cdr3_nt: TGTGCCAGCAGATTCGGAGGGAACACTGAAGCTTTCTTT
cdr3_aa: CASRFGGNTEAFF

v_call: TRBV27
d_call: -
j_call: TRBJ1-6
clone_size: -
cdr3_nt: TGTGCCAGCACCCTCGGACTAGATCGGACGCCCCTCCACTTT
cdr3_aa: CASTLGLDRTPLHF

v_call: TRBV28
d_call: TRBD1
j_call: TRBJ1-5
clone_size: -
cdr3_nt: TGTGCCAGCAGTCCACTCAGGGGGAGCAATCAGCCCCAGCATTTT
cdr3_aa: CASSPLRGSNQPQHF

v_call: TRBV5-4
d_call: -
j_call: TRBJ2-1
clone_size: -
cdr3_nt: TGTGCCAGCATGCCCATCACAGGGACCGAGCAGTTCTTC
cdr3_aa: CASMPITGTEQFF

v_call: TRBV29-1
d_call: TRBD2
j_call: TRBJ2-7
clone_size: -
cdr3_nt: TGCAGCGTTGAATTTAACGGGAGGCCCTACGAGCAGTACTTC
cdr3_aa: CSVEFNGRPYEQYF

v_call: TRBV11-2
d_call: -
j_call: TRBJ2-3
clone_size: -
cdr3_nt: TGTGCCAGCAGCGGGGGGGGCCCCGGGGCGGATACGCAGTATTTT
cdr3_aa: CASSGGGPGADTQYF

v_call: TRBV2
d_call: TRBD1
j_call: TRBJ2-5
clone_size: -
cdr3_nt: TGTGCCAGCAATGGCGCCGGGACAGACCGAGAGACCCAGTACTTC
cdr3_aa: CASNGAGTDRETQYF

v_call: TRBV6-5
d_call: TRBD1
j_call: TRBJ1-1
clone_size: -
cdr3_nt: TGTGCCAGCAGGACGCCCAGGACAGGGTACACTGAAGCTTTCTTT
cdr3_aa: CASRTPRTGYTEAFF

v_call: TRBV4-1
d_call: TRBD2
j_call: TRBJ2-7
clone_size: -
cdr3_nt: TGCGCCAGCAGCCAACGCCTGGGGGGGTCGTCCTACGAGCAGTACTTC
cdr3_aa: CASSQRLGGSSYEQYF

v_call: TRBV10-2
d_call: -
j_call: TRBJ2-2
clone_size: -
cdr3_nt: TGCGCCAGCAGGAAGCCCAACACCGGGGAGCTGTTTTTT
cdr3_aa: CASRKPNTGELFF

v_call: TRBV6-5
d_call: -
j_call: TRBJ2-3
clone_size: -
cdr3_nt: TGTGCCAGCAGTTACCAGGCGGGTAGCACAGATACGCAGTATTTT
cdr3_aa: CASSYQAGSTDTQYF

v_call: TRBV19
d_call: TRBD1
j_call: TRBJ1-5
clone_size: once
cdr3_nt: TGTGCCAGTAGTATAGGACAGGGTGTACATCAGCCCCAGCATTTT
cdr3_aa: CASSIGQGVHQPQHF

v_call: TRBV28
d_call: -
j_call: TRBJ2-1
clone_size: -
cdr3_nt: TGTGCCAGCAGAACCCGAGAATACAATGAGCAGTTCTTC
cdr3_aa: CASRTREYNEQFF